The entry below describes one T cell receptor (beta chain). The antigen is unknown. With UMIs, 5'RACE template switching was used to make TCR beta cDNA. TCRdb derives one entry per CDR3 protein from the 5' RACE reads, leaving out DNA. The sample shows about 150,000 distinct CDR3 sequences, and 37% sits with its ten largest clones. The CDR3 sequence is 15 residues long. Germline assignment: CDR1 MGHRA and CDR2 YSYEKL. The data were obtained in a study of T cells expressing NK-cell markers. Turning to the study itself: Repertoires of TCR beta were obtained from T cells sorted as CD3+CD56+NKG2C+, CD3+CD56+NKG2C- and CD3+CD56-NKG2C+. One of the eight sequenced donors was seronegative, whereas the other seven were HCMV-seropositive. Study outcomes and limitations: NKG2C+ dominant clonotypes from a handful of donors made up about 1.0-8% of CD8+ T cells.

The source is a woman aged 45 to 65 in good health. Sequenced input: blood T cells: a sorted CD56 or NKG2C T cell subset, CD4+ or CD8+ T cells, or bulk PBMC T cells (not recorded which). The rearrangement links TRBV4-1 to TRBJ2-1; without DNA, the TCRdb call of TRBD1 cannot be checked. The CDR3 sequence: CASSQRDRGSDEQFF.